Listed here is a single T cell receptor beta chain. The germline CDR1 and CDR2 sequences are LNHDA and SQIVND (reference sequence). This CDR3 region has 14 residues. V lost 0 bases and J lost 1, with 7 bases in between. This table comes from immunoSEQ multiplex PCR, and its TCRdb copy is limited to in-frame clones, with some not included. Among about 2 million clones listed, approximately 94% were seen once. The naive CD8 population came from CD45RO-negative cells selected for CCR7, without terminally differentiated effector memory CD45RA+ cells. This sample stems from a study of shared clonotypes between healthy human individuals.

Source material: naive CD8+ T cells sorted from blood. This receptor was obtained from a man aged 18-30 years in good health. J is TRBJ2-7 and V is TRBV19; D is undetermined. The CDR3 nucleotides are TGTGCCAGTAGTATAGATCATACGTCCTACGAGCAGTACTTC. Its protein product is CASSIDHTSYEQYF.